This T cell receptor beta chain emerged from a study of CD8 T cells in Susac syndrome (dated by TCRdb to about 2019). For the wider study: The study used repertoire sequencing to test whether antigen drove CD8+ T cell activation and differentiation in Susac syndrome. What the work shows at the level of the full study, not this receptor alone: The TCR sequencing and HLA analysis was acknowledged to have included a relatively small number of individuals.

High-throughput TCR beta sequencing profiled peripheral blood CD8+ and CD4+ T cells from healthy donors, Susac syndrome patients and multiple sclerosis patients. Treatment-naive patients with stable or active relapsing-remitting disease fulfilling revised McDonald criteria were used as multiple sclerosis controls. Bulk CD8+ and CD4+ T cells were purified by magnetic negative isolation, whereas CD8+ TEMRA cells were enriched by FACS. Blood was drawn into EDTA tubes, processed within 24 hours, and PBMCs were isolated by density gradient centrifugation. PBMCs intended for TCR sequencing were cryopreserved in liquid nitrogen and were subsequently thawed in a 37 degrees C water bath. The sorted or isolated CD4+, CD8+ and CD8+ TEMRA cells had a purity of 90% or higher. V gives up 5 bases and J gives up 5 bases, and the segment between their germline ends measures 15 bases. Reading the germline V gene (reference sequence) gives CDR1 SEHNR and CDR2 FQNEAQ. Including cysteine and phenylalanine, the CDR3 has 14 amino acids. Of the read, only the CDR3 DNA is kept; its 42 bases are in frame from base 1.

RNA was extracted using the RNeasy kit, and roughly 0.5 to 1 ug of the RNA was reverse transcribed with random hexamers. The immunoSEQ multiplex PCR assay, covering 54 Vbeta and 13 Jbeta segments, was used to amplify TCR beta CDR3 regions. To correct PCR amplification bias, a synthetic template baseline was used for both primer optimization and computational correction. Concerning the study's data processing: Only productive sequences were kept, with reads annotated to V, D and J genes according to IMGT and analyzed in immunoSEQ Analyzer. To calculate clonality, Shannon entropy was normalized by log2 of the number of productive unique sequences and then subtracted from one. For each patient and control, public and private clones were evaluated within the 100 most prevalent clones. Clones were defined as Susac-specific when absent from the healthy and MS cohorts, from about 1,100 published viral clones and from other ImmuneACCESS disease sequences. Clones were called with MiXCR by TCRdb after fastp trimmed the public reads at Q25, and only in-frame beta chains were retained. Merged by CDR3 protein, the rows form single entries marked with the most common genes and DNA. What appears here as the V and J calls and clone size reflects TCRdb's work, not the paper's. For this sample there are around 150,000 distinct CDR3 sequences; roughly 94% appear just once. The ten most abundant clones make up approximately 0.094% of the sample.

In the case of this clonotype: It lacks a known antigen. The sample holds no much larger clone one base away, and base qualities are not on file.

The chain employs TRBV7-9 and TRBJ2-5; the D segment could be TRBD2, given 6 matching bases. What was sequenced was CD4+ T cells from PBMCs. The receptor's source is a human donor with multiple sclerosis. The DNA is as follows: TGTGCCAGCAGCCGAGGAGGGGTGAGGGAGACCCAGTACTTC. Its protein is CASSRGGVRETQYF.